A single TCR beta chain is shown here with its context. The antigen is unknown. Primers: 60 Vbeta forward and 13 Jbeta reverse. Measured with immunoSEQ multiplex PCR; TCRdb has only the in-frame clones, and not every one. Of around 140,000 clones detected, 75% appear once; the ten largest clones hold roughly 6.6%. These data belong to a study of cytomegalovirus exposure and HLA in healthy donors. Study-wide findings and caveats: Researchers reported in a later analysis that a missense DCLRE1C variant was tied to TCR beta V- and J-gene trimming. Overall, around 160 TCR beta chains were annotated as cytomegalovirus-associated.

The clonotype comes from a young man in good health and CMV-seronegative. What was sequenced was PBMCs.

This chain's CDR3 is CASSIQVSYEQYF. CDR3 bases: TGTGCCAGTAGTATACAGGTCTCCTACGAGCAGTACTTC. The V call is TRBV19, the J call TRBJ2-7; D unclear. The CDR3 covers 13 residues. From germline, CDR1 is LNHDA and CDR2 SQIVND (reference sequence). V lost 2 bases and J lost 0, with 5 bases in between.